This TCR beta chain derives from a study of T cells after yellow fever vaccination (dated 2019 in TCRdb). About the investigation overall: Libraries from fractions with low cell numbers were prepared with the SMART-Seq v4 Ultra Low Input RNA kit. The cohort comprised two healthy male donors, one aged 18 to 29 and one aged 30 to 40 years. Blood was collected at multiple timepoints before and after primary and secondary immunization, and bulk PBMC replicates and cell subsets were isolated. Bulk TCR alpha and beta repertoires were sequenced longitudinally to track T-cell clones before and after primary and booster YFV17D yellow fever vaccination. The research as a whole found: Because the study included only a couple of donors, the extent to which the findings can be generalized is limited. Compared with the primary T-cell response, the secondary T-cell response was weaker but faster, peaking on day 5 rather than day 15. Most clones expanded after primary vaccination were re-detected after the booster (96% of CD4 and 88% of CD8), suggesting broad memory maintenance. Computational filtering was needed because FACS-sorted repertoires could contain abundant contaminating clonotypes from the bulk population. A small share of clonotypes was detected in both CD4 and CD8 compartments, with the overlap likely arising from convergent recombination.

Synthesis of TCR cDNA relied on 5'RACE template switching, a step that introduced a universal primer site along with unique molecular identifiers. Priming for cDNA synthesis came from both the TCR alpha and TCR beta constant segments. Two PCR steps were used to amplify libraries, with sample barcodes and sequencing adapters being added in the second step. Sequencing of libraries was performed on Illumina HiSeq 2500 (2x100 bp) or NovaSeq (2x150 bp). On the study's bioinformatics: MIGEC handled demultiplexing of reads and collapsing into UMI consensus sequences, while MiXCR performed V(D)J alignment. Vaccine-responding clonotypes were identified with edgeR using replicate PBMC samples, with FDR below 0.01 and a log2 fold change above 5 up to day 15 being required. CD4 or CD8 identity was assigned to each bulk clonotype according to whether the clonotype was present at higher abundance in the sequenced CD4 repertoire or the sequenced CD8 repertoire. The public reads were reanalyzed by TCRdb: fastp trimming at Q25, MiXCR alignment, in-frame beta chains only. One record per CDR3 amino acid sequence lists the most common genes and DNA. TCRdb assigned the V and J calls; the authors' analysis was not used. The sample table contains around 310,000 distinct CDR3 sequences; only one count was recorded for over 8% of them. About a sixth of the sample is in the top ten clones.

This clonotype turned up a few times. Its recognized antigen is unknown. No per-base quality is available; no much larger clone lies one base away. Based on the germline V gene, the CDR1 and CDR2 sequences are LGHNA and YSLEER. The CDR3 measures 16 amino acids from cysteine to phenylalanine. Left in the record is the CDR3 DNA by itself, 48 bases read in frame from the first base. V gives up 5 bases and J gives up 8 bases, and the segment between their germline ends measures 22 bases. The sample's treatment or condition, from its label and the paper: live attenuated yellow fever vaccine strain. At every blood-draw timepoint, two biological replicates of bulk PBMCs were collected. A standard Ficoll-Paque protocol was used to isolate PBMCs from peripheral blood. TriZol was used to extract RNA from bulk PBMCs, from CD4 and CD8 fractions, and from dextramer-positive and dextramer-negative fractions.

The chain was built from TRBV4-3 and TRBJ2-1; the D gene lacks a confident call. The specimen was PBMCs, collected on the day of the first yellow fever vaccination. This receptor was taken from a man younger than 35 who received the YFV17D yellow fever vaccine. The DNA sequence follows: TGCGCCAGCAGCGCCTTTTTTGGACGGCAAGGCGATGAGCAGTTCTTC. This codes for CASSAFFGRQGDEQFF.